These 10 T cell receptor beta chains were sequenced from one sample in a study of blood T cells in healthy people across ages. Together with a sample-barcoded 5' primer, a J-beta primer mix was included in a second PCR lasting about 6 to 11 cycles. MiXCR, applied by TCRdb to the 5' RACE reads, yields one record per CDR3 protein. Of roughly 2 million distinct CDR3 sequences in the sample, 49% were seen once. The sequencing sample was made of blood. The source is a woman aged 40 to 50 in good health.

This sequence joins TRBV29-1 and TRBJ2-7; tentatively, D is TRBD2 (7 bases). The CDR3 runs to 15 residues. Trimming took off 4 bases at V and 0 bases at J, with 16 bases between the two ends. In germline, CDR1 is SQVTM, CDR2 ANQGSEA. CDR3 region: CSVVTGGHSSYEQYF. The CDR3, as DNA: TGCAGCGTTGTGACGGGGGGCCATAGCTCCTACGAGCAGTACTTC.

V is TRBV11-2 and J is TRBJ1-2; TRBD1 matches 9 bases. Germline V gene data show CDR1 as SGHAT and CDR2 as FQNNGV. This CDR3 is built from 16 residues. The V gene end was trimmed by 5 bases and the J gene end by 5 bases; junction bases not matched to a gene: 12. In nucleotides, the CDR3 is TGTGCCAGCAGCGCGGGACAGGGTTTAGCGATATATGGCTACACCTTC. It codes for CASSAGQGLAIYGYTF. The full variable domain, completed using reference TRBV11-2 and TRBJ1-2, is EAGVAQSPRYKIIEKRQSVAFWCNPISGHATLYWYQQILGQGPKLLIQFQNNGVVDDSQLPKDRFSAERLKGVDSTLKIQPAKLEDSAVYLCASSAGQGLAIYGYTFGSGTRLTVV.

The CDR3 DNA reads as TGCAGTGCTAGAGTGGTGGGGAGGGTTAACTATGGCTACACCTTC. It is translated as CSARVVGRVNYGYTF. The rearrangement joins TRBV20-1 to TRBJ1-2; D unresolved. V was shortened by 1 base and J by 1 base, with 13 bases between the two germline ends. Germline CDR1 DFQATT, CDR2 SNEGSKA (reference sequence). This CDR3 has 15 amino acids.

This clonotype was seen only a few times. The CDR3 is CASKTGGTGELFF. CDR3 coding DNA: TGTGCCAGCAAAACAGGGGGGACCGGGGAGCTGTTTTTT. The genes are TRBV12-3 or TRBV12-4 and TRBJ2-2; 8 bases are a match to TRBD1. The V and J ends lost 7 bases and 5 bases, in that order; junction bases with no gene match: 3. This CDR3 region has 13 residues.

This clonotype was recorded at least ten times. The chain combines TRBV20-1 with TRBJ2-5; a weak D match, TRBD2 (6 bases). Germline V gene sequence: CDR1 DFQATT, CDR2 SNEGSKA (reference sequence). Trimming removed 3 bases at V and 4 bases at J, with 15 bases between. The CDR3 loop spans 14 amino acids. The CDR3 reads CSASPQTRGETQYF. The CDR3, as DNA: TGCAGTGCTAGTCCCCAGACTAGGGGAGAGACCCAGTACTTC.

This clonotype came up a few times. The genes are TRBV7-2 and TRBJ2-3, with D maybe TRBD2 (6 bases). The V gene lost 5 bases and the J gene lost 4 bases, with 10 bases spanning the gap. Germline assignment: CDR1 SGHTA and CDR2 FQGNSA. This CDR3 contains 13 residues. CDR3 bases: TGTGCCAGCAGCACCAGACTAGCAGATACGCAGTATTTT. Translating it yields CASSTRLADTQYF.

The CDR3 sequence: CASSQDLEGHTNTEAFF. The CDR3 nucleotides are TGCGCCAGCAGCCAAGATCTAGAGGGACACACGAACACTGAAGCTTTCTTT. The chain carries TRBV4-1 and TRBJ1-1; D perhaps matches TRBD1 (6 bases). Germline-derived CDR1 and CDR2 are MGHRA and YSYEKL. Deletions cut 0 bases from V and 1 base from J, with 15 bases between. The CDR3 contains 17 residues.

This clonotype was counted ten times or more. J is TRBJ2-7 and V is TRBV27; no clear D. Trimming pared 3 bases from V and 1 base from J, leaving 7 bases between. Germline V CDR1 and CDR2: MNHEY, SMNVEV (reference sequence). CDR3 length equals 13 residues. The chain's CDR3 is CASSFGVSYEQYF. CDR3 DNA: TGTGCCAGCAGTTTTGGGGTTTCCTACGAGCAGTACTTC.

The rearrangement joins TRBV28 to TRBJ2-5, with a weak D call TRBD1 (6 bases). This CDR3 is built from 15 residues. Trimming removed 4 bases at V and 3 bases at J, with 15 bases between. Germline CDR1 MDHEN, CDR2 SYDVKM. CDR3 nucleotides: TGTGCCAGCAGTTCCCGGACAGCCATAGAAGAGACCCAGTACTTC. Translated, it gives CASSSRTAIEETQYF.

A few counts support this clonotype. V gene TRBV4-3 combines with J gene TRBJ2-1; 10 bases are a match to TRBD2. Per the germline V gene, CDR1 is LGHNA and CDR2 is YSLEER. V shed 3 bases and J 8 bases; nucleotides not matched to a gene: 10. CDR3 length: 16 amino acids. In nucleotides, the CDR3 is TGCGCCAGCAGCCAGGGAGCGGGGGGGCCGTCCGATGAGCAGTTCTTC. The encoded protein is CASSQGAGGPSDEQFF.